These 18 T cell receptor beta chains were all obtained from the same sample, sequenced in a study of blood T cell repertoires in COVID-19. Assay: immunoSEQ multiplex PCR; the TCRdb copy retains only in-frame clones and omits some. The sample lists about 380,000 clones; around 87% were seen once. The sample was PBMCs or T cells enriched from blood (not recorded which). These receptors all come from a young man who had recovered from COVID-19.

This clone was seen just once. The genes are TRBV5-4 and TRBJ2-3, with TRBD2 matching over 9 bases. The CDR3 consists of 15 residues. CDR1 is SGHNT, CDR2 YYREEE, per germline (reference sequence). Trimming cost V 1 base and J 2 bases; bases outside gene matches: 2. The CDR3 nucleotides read TGTGCCAGCAGCTTGCAGCGGGGGGACACAGATACGCAGTATTTT. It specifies CASSLQRGDTDTQYF.

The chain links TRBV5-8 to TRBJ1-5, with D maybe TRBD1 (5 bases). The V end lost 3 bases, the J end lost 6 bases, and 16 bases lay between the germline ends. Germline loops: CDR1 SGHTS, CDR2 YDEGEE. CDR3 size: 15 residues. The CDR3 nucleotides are TGTGCCAGCAGCTCCGGCGCGGGGGATAGTCAGCCCCAGCATTTT. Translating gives CASSSGAGDSQPQHF.

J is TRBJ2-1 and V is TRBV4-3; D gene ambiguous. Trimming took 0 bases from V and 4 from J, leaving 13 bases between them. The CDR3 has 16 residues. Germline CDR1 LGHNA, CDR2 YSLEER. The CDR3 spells CASSQDGTTAYNEQFF. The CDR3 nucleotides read TGCGCCAGCAGCCAAGATGGCACGACTGCTTACAATGAGCAGTTCTTC.

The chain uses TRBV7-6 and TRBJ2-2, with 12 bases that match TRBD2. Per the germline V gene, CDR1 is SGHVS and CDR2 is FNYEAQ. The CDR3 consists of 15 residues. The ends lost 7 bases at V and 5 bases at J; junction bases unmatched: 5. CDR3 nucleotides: TGTGCCAGCACCGGACTAGCGGGGAGGACCGGGGAGCTGTTTTTT. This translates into CASTGLAGRTGELFF.

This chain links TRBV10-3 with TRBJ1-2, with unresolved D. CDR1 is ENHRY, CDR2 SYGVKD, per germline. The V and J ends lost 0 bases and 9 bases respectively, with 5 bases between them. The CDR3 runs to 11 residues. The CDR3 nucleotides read TGTGCCATCAGTGAGTCTGTTAGCTACACCTTC. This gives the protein CAISESVSYTF.

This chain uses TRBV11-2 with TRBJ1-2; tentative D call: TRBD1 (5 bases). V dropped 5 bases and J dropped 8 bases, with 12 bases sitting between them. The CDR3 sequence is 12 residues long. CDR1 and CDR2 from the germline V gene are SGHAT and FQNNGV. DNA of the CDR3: TGTGCCAGCAGCCTCCAGGGCTTGGGCTACACCTTC. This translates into CASSLQGLGYTF.

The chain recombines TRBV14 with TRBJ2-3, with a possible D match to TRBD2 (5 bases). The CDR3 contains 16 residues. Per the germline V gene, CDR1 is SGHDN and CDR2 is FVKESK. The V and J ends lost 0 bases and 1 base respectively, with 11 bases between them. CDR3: CASSQDGRVGTDTQYF. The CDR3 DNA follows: TGTGCCAGCAGCCAAGATGGGAGAGTGGGCACAGATACGCAGTATTTT.

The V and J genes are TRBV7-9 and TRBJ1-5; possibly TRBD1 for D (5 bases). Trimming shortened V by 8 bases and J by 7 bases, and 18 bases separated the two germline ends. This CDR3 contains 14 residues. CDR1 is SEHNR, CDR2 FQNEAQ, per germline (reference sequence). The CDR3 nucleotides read TGTGCCAGCCAAGCGGCGGGGGGGACCCAGCCCCAGCATTTT. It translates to CASQAAGGTQPQHF. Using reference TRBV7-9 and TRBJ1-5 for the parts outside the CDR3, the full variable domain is DTGVSQNPRHKITKRGQNVTFRCDPISEHNRLYWYRQTLGQGPEFLTYFQNEAQLEKSRLLSDRFSAERPKGSFSTLEIQRTEQGDSAMYLCASQAAGGTQPQHFGDGTRLSIL.

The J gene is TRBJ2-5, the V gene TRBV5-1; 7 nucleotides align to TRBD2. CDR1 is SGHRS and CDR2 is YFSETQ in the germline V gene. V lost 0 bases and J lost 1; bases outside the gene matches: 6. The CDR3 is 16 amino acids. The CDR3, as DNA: TGCGCCAGCAGCTTGGCCGTGGGGACTATCCAAGAGACCCAGTACTTC. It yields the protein CASSLAVGTIQETQYF.

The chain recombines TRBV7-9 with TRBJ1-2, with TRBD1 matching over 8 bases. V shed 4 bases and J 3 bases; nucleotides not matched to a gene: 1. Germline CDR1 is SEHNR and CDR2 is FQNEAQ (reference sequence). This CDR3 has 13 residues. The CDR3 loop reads CASSSTGDYGYTF. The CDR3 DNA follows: TGTGCCAGCAGCTCGACAGGGGACTATGGCTACACCTTC.

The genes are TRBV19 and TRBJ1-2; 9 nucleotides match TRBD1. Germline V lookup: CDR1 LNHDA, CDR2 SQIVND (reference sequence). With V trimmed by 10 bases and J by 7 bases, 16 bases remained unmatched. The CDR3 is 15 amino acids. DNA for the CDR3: TGTGCCACAGCTACTTCCGGACAGGGGATCACTGGCTACACCTTC. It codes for CATATSGQGITGYTF.

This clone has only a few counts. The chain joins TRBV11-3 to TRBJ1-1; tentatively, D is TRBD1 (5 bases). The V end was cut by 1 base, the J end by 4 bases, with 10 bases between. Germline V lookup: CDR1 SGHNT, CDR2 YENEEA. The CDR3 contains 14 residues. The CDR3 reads CASSLGRGGTEAFF. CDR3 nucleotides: TGTGCCAGCAGCTTAGGTCGGGGGGGCACTGAAGCTTTCTTT.

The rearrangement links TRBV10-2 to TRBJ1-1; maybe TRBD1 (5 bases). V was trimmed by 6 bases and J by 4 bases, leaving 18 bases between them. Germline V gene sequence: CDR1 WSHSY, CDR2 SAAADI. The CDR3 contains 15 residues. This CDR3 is CASSQWADRGTEAFF. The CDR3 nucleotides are TGCGCCAGCAGCCAGTGGGCCGACAGAGGCACTGAAGCTTTCTTT.

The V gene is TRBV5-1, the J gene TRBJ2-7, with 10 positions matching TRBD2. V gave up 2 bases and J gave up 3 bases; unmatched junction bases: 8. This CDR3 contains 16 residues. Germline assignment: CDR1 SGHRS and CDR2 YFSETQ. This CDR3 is CASSLAGGPLIYEQYF. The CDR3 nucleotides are TGCGCCAGCAGCTTAGCGGGGGGGCCTTTGATCTACGAGCAGTACTTC.

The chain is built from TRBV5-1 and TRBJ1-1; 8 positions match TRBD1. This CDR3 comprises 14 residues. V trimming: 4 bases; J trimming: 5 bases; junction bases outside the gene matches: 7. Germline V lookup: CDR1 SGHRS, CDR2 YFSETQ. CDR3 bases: TGCGCCAGCAGCGCCGGACAGGGTAGGACTGAAGCTTTCTTT. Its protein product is CASSAGQGRTEAFF.

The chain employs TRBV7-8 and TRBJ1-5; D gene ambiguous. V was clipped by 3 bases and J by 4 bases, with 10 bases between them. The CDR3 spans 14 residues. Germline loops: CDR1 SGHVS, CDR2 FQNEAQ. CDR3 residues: CASSFGLVNQPQHF. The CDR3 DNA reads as TGTGCCAGCAGCTTCGGACTGGTGAATCAGCCCCAGCATTTT.

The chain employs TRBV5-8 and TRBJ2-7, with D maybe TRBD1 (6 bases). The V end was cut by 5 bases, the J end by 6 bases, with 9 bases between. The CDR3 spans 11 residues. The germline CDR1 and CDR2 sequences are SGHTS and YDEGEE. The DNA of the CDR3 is TGTGCCAGCAGTCCAGGGGCCGAGCAGTACTTC. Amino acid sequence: CASSPGAEQYF.

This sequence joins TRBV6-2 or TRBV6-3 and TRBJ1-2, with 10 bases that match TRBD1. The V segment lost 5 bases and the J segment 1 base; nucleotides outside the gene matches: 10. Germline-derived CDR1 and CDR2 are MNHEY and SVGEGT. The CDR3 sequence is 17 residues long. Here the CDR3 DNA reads TGTGCCAGCAGTCCAACCTATCGGGACAGGGGTAACTATGGCTACACCTTC. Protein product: CASSPTYRDRGNYGYTF.